Given below is one TCR beta chain in context. Its recognized antigen is unknown. The input lacks base qualities; no much larger clone sits a single base away. These data originate in a study of blood T cells in healthy people across ages (dated by TCRdb to the mid-2010s). Notes on the research overall: In model experiments, roughly one uniquely barcoded TCR beta cDNA molecule per two T cells was captured by template switching. The study analyzed two additional independent replicas of 1 million unique cDNA reads from the same blood draw for two donors, one aged 18 to 30 and one aged 80 or older. The donors were divided into four age groups: young (average around 17 years), middle-aged (almost 40), aged (roughly 60) and long-lived (82). Age-related changes in TCR beta repertoire diversity were measured in the study by deep sequencing normalized with unique cDNA molecular identifiers. Beyond this particular receptor, the publication reports: A strong correlation was found between observed TCR beta diversity and the percentage of naive T cells measured by flow cytometry. Estimates of total diversity based on one million sequenced T cells were considered lower bounds and underestimates. As age increased, observed TCR beta diversity per million T cells dropped in a roughly linear way, and a significant reduction was already evident by age about 40. Compared with the aged group, more naive CD4+ T cells, fewer expanded clones and increased TCR diversity were shown by the long-lived group, suggesting age selection. Because the CMV infection status of the donors was unknown, age-related changes in expanded clonotypes may potentially have been confounded. Because profiling used bulk unsorted PBMCs, naive and antigen-experienced compartments could not be compared conclusively.

The library was prepared using 5' RACE. These reads were obtained on an Illumina HiSeq 2500. A second PCR of roughly 6 to 12 cycles was run with a J-beta primer mix and a sample-barcoded 5' primer. A unique molecular identifier was introduced onto each TCR beta cDNA molecule by a template-switch 5' adaptor carrying 12 random nucleotides. At least 2.5 million CDR3-containing paired-end reads were obtained from each sample. The Mint cDNA synthesis kit, primed by a TRBC-specific oligonucleotide, was used to synthesize first-strand cDNA from all RNA. Following uracil-DNA glycosylase treatment, all cDNA underwent a first 18-cycle PCR with the universal primers M1SS and BC2_uni_R. In the source study's methods: For normalization, 1 million high-quality reads were randomly selected from each sample, with every read carrying a distinct molecular identifier. Reads with shared molecular identifiers were discarded instead of being binned into consensus sequences. MiTCR, run with a Q25 quality threshold and the strictest error-elimination algorithm, handled CDR3 identification, clonotype clustering and error correction. A nonparametric unseen species model with Euler transformation was used to estimate lower-bound total TCR beta diversity. TCRdb cleaned the public reads at Q25 with fastp, built clones with MiXCR and kept in-frame beta chains. Rows with one shared CDR3 protein collapse into an entry with the most common genes and DNA. These V and J calls rely on TCRdb rather than the paper's analysis. Here the sample has more than 900,000 distinct CDR3 sequences; 20% to 25% occur a single time. The ten largest account for about 0.69% of the sample.

From the germline V gene, CDR1 is MNHNS and CDR2 is SASEGT. From the cysteine through the phenylalanine, the CDR3 covers 18 amino acids. Here the CDR3 DNA is all that survives: 54 bases in frame from base 1. The germline V and J ends show losses of 8 bases and 1 base respectively, and no gene match explains 17 bases of the junction. The donors were roughly 40 Caucasian individuals from Russia, aged roughly 6 to 90 years, who were systemically healthy. Ten milliliters of peripheral blood were drawn from each donor into EDTA-treated Vacutainer tubes. Ficoll-Paque density-gradient centrifugation was used to isolate PBMCs, with at least 6.5 million per sample. Trizol reagent was used to extract total RNA from PBMCs, with at least 5 micrograms per sample. For every donor, flow cytometry on a PBMC aliquot measured the percentage of naive CD45RAhigh/CD27high T cells. These data also featured in a second study, about T cells of mothers and their children. Looking at the second paper: Donors were nine systemically healthy Caucasian individuals: three mothers and their six children. cDNA synthesis consumed the entire amount of extracted RNA, loaded at approximately 1.6 ug RNA in each 15 ul reaction. Sample barcodes and 2-4 random nucleotides were added via the M1S primer in the second PCR. Over 9.5 million TCR beta CDR3 reads were obtained for each mother, and approximately 2.9 million reads were obtained for each child. TCR recombination output is similarly shaped by thymic selection in related and unrelated pairs, with a minor effect exerted by inherited differences. Normalized repertoire overlap was always slightly but never significantly higher in related than unrelated mother-child pairs. No persistent microchimeric T cell clones were detected, at a sensitivity of around 100 clones per million clonotypes. In the study, deep NGS was used to compare the TCR beta repertoires of mothers and children, and features distinguishing related mother-child pairs from unrelated individuals were sought. On average, the children were about 12 +/- 4 years old, while the mothers were about 38 +/- 4 years old. Libraries were sequenced on Illumina HiSeq 2000 with 100+100 nt paired-end reads after adapter ligation with NEBNext reagents. Mother and child libraries were prepared a month apart and sequenced in separate runs to prevent cross-contamination. Each donor had between 500,000 and 2,000,000 distinct TCR beta clonotypes identified. Naive TCR beta clonotypes were estimated from low-frequency clonotypes matched to each donor's FACS-determined naive share, without sorting.

Material: blood. The V and J genes are TRBV6-1 and TRBJ2-3; 8 bases in between match TRBD2. The source of this sequence is a girl aged 2 to 10 in good health. The CDR3 sequence is CASRTGTRGRAGTDTQYF. The nucleotide sequence is TGTGCCAGCCGTACCGGGACTAGGGGTCGGGCTGGCACAGATACGCAGTATTTT.